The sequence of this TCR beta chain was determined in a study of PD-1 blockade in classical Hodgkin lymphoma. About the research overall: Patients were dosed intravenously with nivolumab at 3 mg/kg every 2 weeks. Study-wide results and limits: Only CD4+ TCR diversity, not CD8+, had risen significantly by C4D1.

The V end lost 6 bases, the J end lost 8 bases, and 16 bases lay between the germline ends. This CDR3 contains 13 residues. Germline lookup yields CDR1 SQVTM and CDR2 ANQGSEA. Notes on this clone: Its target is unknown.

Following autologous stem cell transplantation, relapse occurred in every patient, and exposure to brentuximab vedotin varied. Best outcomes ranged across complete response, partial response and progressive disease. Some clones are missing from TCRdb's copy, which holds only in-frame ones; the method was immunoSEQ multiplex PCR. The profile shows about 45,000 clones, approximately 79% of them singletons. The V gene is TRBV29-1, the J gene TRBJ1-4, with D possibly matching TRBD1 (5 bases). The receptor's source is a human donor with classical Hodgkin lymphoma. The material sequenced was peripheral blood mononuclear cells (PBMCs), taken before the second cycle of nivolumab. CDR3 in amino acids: CSVRTGGKEKLFF. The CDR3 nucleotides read TGCAGCGTCCGGACCGGGGGAAAGGAAAAACTGTTTTTT. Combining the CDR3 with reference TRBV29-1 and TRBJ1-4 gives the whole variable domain SAVISQKPSRDICQRGTSLTIQCQVDSQVTMMFWYRQQPGQSLTLIATANQGSEATYESGFVIDKFPISRPNLTFSTLTVSNMSPEDSSIYLCSVRTGGKEKLFFGSGTQLSVL.